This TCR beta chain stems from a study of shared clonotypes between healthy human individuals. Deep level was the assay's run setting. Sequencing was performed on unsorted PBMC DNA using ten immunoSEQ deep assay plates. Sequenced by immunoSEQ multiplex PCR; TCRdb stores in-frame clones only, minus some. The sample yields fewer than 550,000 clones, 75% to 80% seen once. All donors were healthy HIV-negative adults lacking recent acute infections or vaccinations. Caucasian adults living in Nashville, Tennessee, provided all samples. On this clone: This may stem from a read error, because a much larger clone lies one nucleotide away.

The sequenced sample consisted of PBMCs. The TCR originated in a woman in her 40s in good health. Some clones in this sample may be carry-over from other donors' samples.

The CDR3 region has the DNA TGTGCCAGCAGCGTAGATCACAACTCCTACGAGCAGTACTTC. Translation gives CASSVDHNSYEQYF. The V call is TRBV9, the J call TRBJ2-7; D gene ambiguous. CDR3 length equals 14 residues. CDR1 and CDR2 from the germline V gene are SGDLS and YYNGEE. Trimming left V 0 bases short and J 0 bases short, with 7 bases between.